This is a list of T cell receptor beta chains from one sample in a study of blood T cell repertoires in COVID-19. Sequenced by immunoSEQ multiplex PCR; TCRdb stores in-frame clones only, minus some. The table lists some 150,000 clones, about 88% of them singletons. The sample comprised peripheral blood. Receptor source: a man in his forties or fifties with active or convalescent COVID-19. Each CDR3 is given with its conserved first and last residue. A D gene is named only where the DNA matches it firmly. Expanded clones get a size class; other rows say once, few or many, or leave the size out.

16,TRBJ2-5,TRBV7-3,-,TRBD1,TGTGCCAGCAGCTTAAAAGGGACAGGGGGTCGGGAGACCCAGTACTTC,CASSLKGTGGRETQYF
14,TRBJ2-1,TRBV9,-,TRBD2,TGTGCCAGCAGCGTAGTAGCGGGAGTAGCTGAGCAGTTCTTC,CASSVVAGVAEQFF
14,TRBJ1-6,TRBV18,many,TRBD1,TGTGCCAGCTCGCCCACAGGGGGGGATTCACCCCTCCACTTT,CASSPTGGDSPLHF
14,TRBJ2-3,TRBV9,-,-,TGTGCCAGCAGCCCCAGAGGGAGCACAGATACGCAGTATTTT,CASSPRGSTDTQYF
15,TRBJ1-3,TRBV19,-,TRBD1,TGTGCCAGTAGCTCCAACAGGGGGCCTGGAAACACCATATATTTT,CASSSNRGPGNTIYF
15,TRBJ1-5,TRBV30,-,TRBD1,TGTGCCTGGAGTAGGGACAGGGGGCTAGCTCAGCCCCAGCATTTT,CAWSRDRGLAQPQHF
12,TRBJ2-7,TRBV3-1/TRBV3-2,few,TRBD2,TGTGCCAGCCGGGGGGAGGCTTACGAGCAGTACTTC,CASRGEAYEQYF
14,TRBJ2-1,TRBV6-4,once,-,TGTGCCAGCAGTGAAAGCGACCAACACAATGAGCAGTTCTTC,CASSESDQHNEQFF
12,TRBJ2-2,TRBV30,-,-,TGTGCCTGGAGGGCCCTAGCCGGGGAGCTGTTTTTT,CAWRALAGELFF
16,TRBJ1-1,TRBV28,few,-,TGTGCCAGCAGTTTATTCCAGGGAAGGGGTGGAACTGAAGCTTTCTTT,CASSLFQGRGGTEAFF
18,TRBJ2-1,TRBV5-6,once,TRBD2,TGTGCCAGCAGCCTCTCGGGGACTAGTCTGAACTCCTACAATGAGCAGTTCTTC,CASSLSGTSLNSYNEQFF
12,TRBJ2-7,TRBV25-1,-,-,TGTGCCAGCAGTGTCTGGGGAGATGAGCAGTACTTC,CASSVWGDEQYF
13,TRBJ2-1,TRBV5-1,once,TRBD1,TGCGCCAGCAGCTTCGACAGGGCCTATGAGCAGTTCTTC,CASSFDRAYEQFF
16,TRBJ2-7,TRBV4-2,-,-,TGTGCCAGCAGCCGCGGCGGGCCTAGCGAGAGCTACGAGCAGTACTTC,CASSRGGPSESYEQYF
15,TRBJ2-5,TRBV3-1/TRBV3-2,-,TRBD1,TGTGCCAGCAGCCATACCGGGACAGAGCAAGAGACCCAGTACTTC,CASSHTGTEQETQYF
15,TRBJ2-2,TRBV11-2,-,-,TGTGCCAGCAGCTTTCAAGGACTAAACACCGGGGAGCTGTTTTTT,CASSFQGLNTGELFF
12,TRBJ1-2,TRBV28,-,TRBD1,TGTGCCAGCAGCCCAGACAGGGACGGCTACACCTTC,CASSPDRDGYTF
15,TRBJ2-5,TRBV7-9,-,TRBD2,TGTGCCAGCAGCTTAGAGGGACTAGCGGGAGAGACCCAGTACTTC,CASSLEGLAGETQYF
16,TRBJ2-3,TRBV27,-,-,TGTGCCAGCAGTACCCCTATGACAGACCGCACAGATACGCAGTATTTT,CASSTPMTDRTDTQYF
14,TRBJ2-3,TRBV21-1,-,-,TGTGCCAGCAGCGGCAGGGGGCGCGGAGATACGCAGTATTTT,CASSGRGRGDTQYF
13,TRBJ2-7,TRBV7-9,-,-,TGTGCCAGCAGCTTGGGCGAACCCTACGAGCAGTACTTC,CASSLGEPYEQYF
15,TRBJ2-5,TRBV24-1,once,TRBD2,TGTGCCACCAGTGATCAAGCGGGAGAGGGGGAGACCCAGTACTTC,CATSDQAGEGETQYF
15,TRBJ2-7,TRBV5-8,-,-,TGTGCCAGCAGCCATCAGTGGCCCCAGTCCTACGAGCAGTACTTC,CASSHQWPQSYEQYF
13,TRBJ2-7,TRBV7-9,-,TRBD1,TGTGCCAGCAGCTTGAGGGACAGGGGAGGGCAGTACTTC,CASSLRDRGGQYF
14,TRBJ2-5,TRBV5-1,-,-,TGCGCCAGCAGCTTATTCGGGGACCAAGAGACCCAGTACTTC,CASSLFGDQETQYF
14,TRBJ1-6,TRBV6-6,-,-,TGTGCCAGCAGGAGCGGGGAGGGCTATTCACCCCTCCACTTT,CASRSGEGYSPLHF
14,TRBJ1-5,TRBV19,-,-,TGTGCCAGTAGTCCCTCCCCGGGGAGGCAGCCCCAGCATTTT,CASSPSPGRQPQHF
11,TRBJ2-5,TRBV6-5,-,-,TGTGCGGGCTTGGTCGGAGAGACCCAGTACTTC,CAGLVGETQYF
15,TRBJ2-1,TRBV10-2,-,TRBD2,TGCGCCAGCAGCGATAGCGGGAGGACCTACAATGAGCAGTTCTTC,CASSDSGRTYNEQFF
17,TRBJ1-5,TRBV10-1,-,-,TGCGCCAGCAGTGAGTCGACTCACAGGGTTGACAATCAGCCCCAGCATTTT,CASSESTHRVDNQPQHF
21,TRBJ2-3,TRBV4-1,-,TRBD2,TGCGCCAGCAGCCAAGATGGGGAACTAGCGGGAGGTACCTATAGCACAGATACGCAGTATTTT,CASSQDGELAGGTYSTDTQYF
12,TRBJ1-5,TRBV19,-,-,TGTGCCAGTAGCACAGGGAATCAGCCCCAGCATTTT,CASSTGNQPQHF